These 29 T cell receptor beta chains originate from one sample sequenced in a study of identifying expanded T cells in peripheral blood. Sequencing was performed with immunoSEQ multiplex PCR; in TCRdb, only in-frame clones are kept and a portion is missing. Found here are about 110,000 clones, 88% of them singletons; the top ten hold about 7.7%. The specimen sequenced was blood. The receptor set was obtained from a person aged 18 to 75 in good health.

The CDR3 loop is CSVESHTGNTIYF. DNA for the CDR3: TGCAGCGTTGAGTCGCACACTGGAAACACCATATATTTT. V and J are TRBV29-1 and TRBJ1-3; no clear D. Trimming removed 3 bases from V and 2 bases from J, with 8 bases in between. This CDR3 is 13 amino acids long. Germline loops: CDR1 SQVTM, CDR2 ANQGSEA.

The CDR3 protein is CASSSAGATYNEQFF. The CDR3 DNA reads TGCGCCAGCAGCTCAGCGGGGGCCACCTACAATGAGCAGTTCTTC. The V call is TRBV5-1, the J call TRBJ2-1; 8 bases line up with TRBD2. The germline V gene has CDR1 SGHRS and CDR2 YFSETQ. This CDR3 has 15 amino acids. Trimming cost V 3 bases and J 2 bases; bases outside gene matches: 4. Complete variable domain (other parts from reference TRBV5-1 and TRBJ2-1): KAGVTQTPRYLIKTRGQQVTLSCSPISGHRSVSWYQQTPGQGLQFLFEYFSETQRNKGNFPGRFSGRQFSNSRSEMNVSTLELGDSALYLCASSSAGATYNEQFFGPGTRLTVL.

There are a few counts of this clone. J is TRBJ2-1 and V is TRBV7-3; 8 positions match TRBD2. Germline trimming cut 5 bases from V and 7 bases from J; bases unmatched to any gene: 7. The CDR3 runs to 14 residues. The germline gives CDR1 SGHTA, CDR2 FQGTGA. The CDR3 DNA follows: TGTGCCAGCAGCAGGGGACTAGATACGAATGAGCAGTTCTTC. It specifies CASSRGLDTNEQFF.

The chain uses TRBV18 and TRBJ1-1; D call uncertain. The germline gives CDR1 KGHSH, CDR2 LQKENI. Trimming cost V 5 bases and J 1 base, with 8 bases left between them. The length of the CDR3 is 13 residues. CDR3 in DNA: TGTGCCAGCTCAAGCGGAGCGAACACTGAAGCTTTCTTT. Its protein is CASSSGANTEAFF. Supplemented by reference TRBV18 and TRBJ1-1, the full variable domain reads NAGVMQNPRHLVRRRGQEARLRCSPMKGHSHVYWYRQLPEEGLKFMVYLQKENIIDESGMPKERFSAEFPKEGPSILRIQQVVRGDSAAYFCASSSGANTEAFFGQGTRLTVV.

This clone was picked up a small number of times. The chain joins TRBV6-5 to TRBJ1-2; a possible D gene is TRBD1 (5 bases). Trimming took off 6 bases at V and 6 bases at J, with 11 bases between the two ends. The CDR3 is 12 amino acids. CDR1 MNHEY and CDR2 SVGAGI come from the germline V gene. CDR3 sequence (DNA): TGTGCCAGCAGATCAGGGAGTGATGGCTACACCTTC. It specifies CASRSGSDGYTF.

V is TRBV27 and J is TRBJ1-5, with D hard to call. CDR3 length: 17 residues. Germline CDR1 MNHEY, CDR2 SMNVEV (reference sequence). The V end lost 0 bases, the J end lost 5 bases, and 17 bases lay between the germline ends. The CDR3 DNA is TGTGCCAGCAGTTTATCGGGTCTTGGACGGGGTGATCAGCCCCAGCATTTT. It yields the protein CASSLSGLGRGDQPQHF.

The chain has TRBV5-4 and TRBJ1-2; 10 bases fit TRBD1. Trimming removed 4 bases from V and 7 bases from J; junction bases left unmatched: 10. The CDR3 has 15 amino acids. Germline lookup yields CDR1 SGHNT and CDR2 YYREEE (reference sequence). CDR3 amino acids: CASSQGRTGGGGYTF. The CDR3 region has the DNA TGTGCCAGCAGCCAGGGGAGGACAGGGGGTGGTGGCTACACCTTC.

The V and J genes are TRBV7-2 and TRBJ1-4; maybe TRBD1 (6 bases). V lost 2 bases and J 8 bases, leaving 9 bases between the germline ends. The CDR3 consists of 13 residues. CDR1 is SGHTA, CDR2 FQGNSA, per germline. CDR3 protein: CASSLWQGEKLFF. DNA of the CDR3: TGTGCCAGCAGCTTATGGCAGGGGGAAAAACTGTTTTTT.

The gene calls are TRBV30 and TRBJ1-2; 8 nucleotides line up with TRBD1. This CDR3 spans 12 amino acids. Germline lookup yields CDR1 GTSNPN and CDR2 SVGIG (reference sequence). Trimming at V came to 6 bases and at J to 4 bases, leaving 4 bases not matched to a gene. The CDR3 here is CACRGLGYGYTF. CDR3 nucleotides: TGTGCCTGCAGGGGGCTGGGCTATGGCTACACCTTC.

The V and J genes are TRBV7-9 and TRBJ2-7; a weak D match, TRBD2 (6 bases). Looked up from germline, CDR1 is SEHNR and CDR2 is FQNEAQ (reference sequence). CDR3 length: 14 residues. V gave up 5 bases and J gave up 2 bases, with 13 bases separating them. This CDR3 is CASSAGLPTYEQYF. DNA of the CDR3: TGTGCCAGCAGCGCCGGACTACCCACCTACGAGCAGTACTTC.

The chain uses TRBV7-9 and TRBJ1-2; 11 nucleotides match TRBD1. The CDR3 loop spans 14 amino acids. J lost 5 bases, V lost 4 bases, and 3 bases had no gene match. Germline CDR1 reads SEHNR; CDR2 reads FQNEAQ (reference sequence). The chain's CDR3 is CASSSGTGGYGYTF. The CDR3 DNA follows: TGTGCCAGCAGCTCCGGGACAGGGGGATATGGCTACACCTTC.

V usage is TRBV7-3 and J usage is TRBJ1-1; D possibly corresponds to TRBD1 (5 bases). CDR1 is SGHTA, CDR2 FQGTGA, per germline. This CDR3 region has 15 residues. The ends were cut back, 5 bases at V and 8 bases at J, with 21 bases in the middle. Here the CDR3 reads CASSPHGGSPHEAFF. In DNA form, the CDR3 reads TGTGCCAGCAGCCCTCACGGGGGGTCTCCCCACGAAGCTTTCTTT.

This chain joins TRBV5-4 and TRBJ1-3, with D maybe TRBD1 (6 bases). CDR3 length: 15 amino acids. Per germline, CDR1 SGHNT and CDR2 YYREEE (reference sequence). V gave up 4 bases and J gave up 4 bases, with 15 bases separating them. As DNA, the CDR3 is TGTGCCAGCAGCGCGGGGGCAGGGGCGGGAAACACCATATATTTT. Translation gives CASSAGAGAGNTIYF.

This CDR3 reads CASSRTGNEQYF. The CDR3 nucleotides read TGCGCCAGCAGCCGAACGGGCAACGAGCAGTACTTC. This sequence joins TRBV4-1 and TRBJ2-7; D call uncertain. CDR1 is MGHRA and CDR2 is YSYEKL in the germline V gene. CDR3 length: 12 residues. The V end was cut by 4 bases, the J end by 5 bases, with 9 bases between.

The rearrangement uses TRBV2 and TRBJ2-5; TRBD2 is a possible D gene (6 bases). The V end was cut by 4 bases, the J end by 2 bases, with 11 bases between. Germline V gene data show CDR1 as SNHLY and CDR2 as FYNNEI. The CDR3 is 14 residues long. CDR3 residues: CASSARLVQETQYF. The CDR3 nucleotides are TGTGCCAGCAGTGCCCGACTAGTACAAGAGACCCAGTACTTC.

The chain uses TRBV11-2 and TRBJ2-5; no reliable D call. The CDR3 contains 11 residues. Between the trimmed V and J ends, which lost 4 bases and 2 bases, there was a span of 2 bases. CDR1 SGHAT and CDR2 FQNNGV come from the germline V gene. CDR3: CASSSQETQYF. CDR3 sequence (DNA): TGTGCCAGCAGCTCTCAAGAGACCCAGTACTTC. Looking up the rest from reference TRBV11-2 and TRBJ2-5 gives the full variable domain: EAGVAQSPRYKIIEKRQSVAFWCNPISGHATLYWYQQILGQGPKLLIQFQNNGVVDDSQLPKDRFSAERLKGVDSTLKIQPAKLEDSAVYLCASSSQETQYFGPGTRLLVL.

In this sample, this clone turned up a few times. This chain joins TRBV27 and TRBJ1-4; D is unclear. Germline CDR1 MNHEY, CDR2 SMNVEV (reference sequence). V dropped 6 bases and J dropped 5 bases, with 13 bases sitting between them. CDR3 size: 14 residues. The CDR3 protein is CASRTRAGNEKLFF. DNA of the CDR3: TGTGCCAGCAGGACCCGGGCGGGGAATGAAAAACTGTTTTTT. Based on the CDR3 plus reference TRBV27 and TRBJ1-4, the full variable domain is EAQVTQNPRYLITVTGKKLTVTCSQNMNHEYMSWYRQDPGLGLRQIYYSMNVEVTDKGDVPEGYKVSRKEKRNFPLILESPSPNQTSLYFCASRTRAGNEKLFFGSGTQLSVL.

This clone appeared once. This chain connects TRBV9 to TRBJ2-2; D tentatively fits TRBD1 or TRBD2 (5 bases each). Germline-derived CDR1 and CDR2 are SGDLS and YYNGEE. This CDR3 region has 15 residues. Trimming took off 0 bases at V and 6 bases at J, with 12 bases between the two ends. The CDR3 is CASSVVGAFAGELFF. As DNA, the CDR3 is TGTGCCAGCAGCGTAGTCGGGGCTTTTGCCGGGGAGCTGTTTTTT. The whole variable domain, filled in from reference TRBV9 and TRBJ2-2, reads DSGVTQTPKHLITATGQRVTLRCSPRSGDLSVYWYQQSLDQGLQFLIQYYNGEERAKGNILERFSAQQFPDLHSELNLSSLELGDSALYFCASSVVGAFAGELFFGEGSRLTVL.

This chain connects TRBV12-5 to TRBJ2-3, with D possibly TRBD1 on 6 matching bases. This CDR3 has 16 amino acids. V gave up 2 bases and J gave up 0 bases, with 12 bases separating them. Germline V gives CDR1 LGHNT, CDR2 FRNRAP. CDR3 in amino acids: CASGLYGDTSTDTQYF. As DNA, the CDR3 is TGTGCTAGTGGTTTGTATGGGGACACTAGCACAGATACGCAGTATTTT. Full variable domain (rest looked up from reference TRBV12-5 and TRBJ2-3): DARVTQTPRHKVTEMGQEVTMRCQPILGHNTVFWYRQTMMQGLELLAYFRNRAPLDDSGMPKDRFSAEMPDATLATLKIQPSEPRDSAVYFCASGLYGDTSTDTQYFGPGTRLTVL.

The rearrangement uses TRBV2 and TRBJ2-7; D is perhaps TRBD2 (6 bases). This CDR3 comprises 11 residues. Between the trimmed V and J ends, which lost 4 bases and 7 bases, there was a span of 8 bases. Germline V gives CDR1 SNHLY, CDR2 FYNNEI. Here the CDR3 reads CASSVGGEQYF. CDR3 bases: TGTGCCAGCAGTGTAGGAGGGGAGCAGTACTTC.

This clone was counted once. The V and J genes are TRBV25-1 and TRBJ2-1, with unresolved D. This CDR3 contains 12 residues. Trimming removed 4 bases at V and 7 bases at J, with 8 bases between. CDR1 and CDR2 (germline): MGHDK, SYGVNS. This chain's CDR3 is CASSGGRNEQFF. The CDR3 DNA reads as TGTGCCAGCAGTGGGGGAAGGAATGAGCAGTTCTTC.

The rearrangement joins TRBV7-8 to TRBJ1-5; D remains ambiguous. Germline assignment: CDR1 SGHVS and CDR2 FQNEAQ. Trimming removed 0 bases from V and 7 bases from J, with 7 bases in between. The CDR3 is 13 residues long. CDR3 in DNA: TGTGCCAGCAGCTTAGCCCACGGGCAGCCCCAGCATTTT. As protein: CASSLAHGQPQHF.

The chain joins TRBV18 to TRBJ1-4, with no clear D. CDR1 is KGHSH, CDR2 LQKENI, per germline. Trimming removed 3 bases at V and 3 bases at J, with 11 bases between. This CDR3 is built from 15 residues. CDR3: CASSPQSPPNEKLFF. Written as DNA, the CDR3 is TGTGCCAGCTCACCTCAGAGCCCGCCTAATGAAAAACTGTTTTTT.

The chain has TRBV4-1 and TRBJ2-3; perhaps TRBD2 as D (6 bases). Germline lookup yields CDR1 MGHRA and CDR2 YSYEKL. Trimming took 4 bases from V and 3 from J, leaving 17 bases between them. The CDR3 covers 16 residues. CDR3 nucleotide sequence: TGCGCCAGCAGCCTCTGGGGGGACTTTAGGACAGATACGCAGTATTTT. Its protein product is CASSLWGDFRTDTQYF.

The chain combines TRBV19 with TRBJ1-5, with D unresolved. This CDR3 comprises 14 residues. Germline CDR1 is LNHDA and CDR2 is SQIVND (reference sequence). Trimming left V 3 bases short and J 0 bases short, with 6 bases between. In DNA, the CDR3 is TGTGCCAGTAGTATCAGTTTTAGCAATCAGCCCCAGCATTTT. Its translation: CASSISFSNQPQHF.

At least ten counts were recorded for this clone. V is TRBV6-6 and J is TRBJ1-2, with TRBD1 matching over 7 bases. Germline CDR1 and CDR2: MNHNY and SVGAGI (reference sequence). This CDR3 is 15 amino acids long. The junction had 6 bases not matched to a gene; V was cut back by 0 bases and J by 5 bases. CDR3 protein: CASSYSPDRTYGYTF. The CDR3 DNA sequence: TGTGCCAGCAGTTACTCCCCGGACAGGACTTATGGCTACACCTTC.

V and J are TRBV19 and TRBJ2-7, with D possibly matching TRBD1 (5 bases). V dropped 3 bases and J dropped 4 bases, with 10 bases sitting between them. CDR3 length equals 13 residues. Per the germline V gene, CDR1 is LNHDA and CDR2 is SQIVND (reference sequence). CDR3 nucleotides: TGTGCCAGTAGTATGACTCAGGGTTACGAGCAGTACTTC. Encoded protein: CASSMTQGYEQYF.

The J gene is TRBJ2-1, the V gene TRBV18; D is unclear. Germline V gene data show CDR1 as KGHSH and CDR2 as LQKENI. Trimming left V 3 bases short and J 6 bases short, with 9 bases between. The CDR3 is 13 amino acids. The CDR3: CASSPPSVNEQFF. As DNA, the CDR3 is TGTGCCAGCTCACCCCCGAGCGTCAATGAGCAGTTCTTC.

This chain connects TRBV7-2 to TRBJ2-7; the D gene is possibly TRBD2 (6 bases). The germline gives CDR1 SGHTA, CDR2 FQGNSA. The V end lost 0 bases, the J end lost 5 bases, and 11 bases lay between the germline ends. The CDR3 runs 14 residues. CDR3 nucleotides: TGTGCCAGCAGCTTAGCCGGGGGTGGCAACGAGCAGTACTTC. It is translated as CASSLAGGGNEQYF.